This entry is about one T cell receptor (beta chain). Its antigen is unidentified. This specimen belongs to a study of graft-versus-host responses after intestinal transplantation. Study-wide results and limits: Researchers found GvH clones in recipient marrow, and some showed up first in ileum or blood.

The CDR3 runs to 15 residues. Germline CDR1 and CDR2: MGHRA and YSYEKL. V trimming: 3 bases; J trimming: 1 base; junction bases outside the gene matches: 4. Libraries were prepared by immunoSEQ multiplex PCR; TCRdb keeps only in-frame clonotypes and omits some of them. The table shows about 14,000 clones, with just under 85% occurring only once. The origin of this receptor is a human patient who received an intestinal transplant, so some T cells may come from the graft donor. This rearrangement joins TRBV4-1 to TRBJ2-7, with 9 positions matching TRBD2. Sequenced material: PBMCs, taken after intestinal transplantation. This chain's CDR3 is CASSHFSGSSYEQYF. In DNA, the CDR3 is TGCGCCAGCAGCCACTTTAGCGGGAGTTCCTACGAGCAGTACTTC.